The 7 T cell receptor beta chains below come from one sample, sequenced in a study of OX40 agonist ivuxolimab in advanced cancers. Library preparation used the immunoSEQ multiplex PCR assay. TCRdb retrieved this table from immuneACCESS and kept in-frame rearrangements only. Not all clones are present; in checked studies, unresolved V genes account for under half, and no reason is known for the remainder. For this sample the table gives more than 60,000 clones, of which around 90% were detected only once. The ten largest clones represent around 0.39% of the sample. The specimen was CD4+ or CD8+ T cells sorted from blood, collected in a trial of the OX40 agonist ivuxolimab. These receptors came from an adult with an advanced solid tumor such as melanoma, head and neck, liver or kidney cancer.

The rearrangement joins TRBV5-1 to TRBJ2-3, with D perhaps matching TRBD1 or TRBD2 (5 bases each). Trimming removed 7 bases at V and 3 bases at J, with 15 bases between. CDR1 is SGHRS and CDR2 is YFSETQ in the germline V gene. This CDR3 contains 14 residues. The CDR3 coding sequence is TGCGCCAGCTCCCCTGAGTGGGGGACAGATACGCAGTATTTT. Protein product: CASSPEWGTDTQYF. The whole variable domain, filled in from reference TRBV5-1 and TRBJ2-3, reads KAGVTQTPRYLIKTRGQQVTLSCSPISGHRSVSWYQQTPGQGLQFLFEYFSETQRNKGNFPGRFSGRQFSNSRSEMNVSTLELGDSALYLCASSPEWGTDTQYFGPGTRLTVL.

The chain has TRBV5-1 and TRBJ2-5, with a weak D call TRBD2 (6 bases). The last part of the DNA fits TRBJ2-7 better; the J call may be wrong. In germline, CDR1 is SGHRS, CDR2 YFSETQ. The CDR3 spans 15 residues. In DNA, the CDR3 is TGCGCCAGCAGCTTGACTAGCACTTATTCCTACGAGCAGTACTTC. Its protein product is CASSLTSTYSYEQYF.

V is TRBV6-5 and J is TRBJ2-1; the D gene is possibly TRBD1 (8 bases). V was shortened by 6 bases and J by 2 bases, with 14 bases between the two germline ends. Germline CDR1 MNHEY, CDR2 SVGAGI. CDR3 length: 15 amino acids. The CDR3 is CASRETGGAYNEQFF. The CDR3 DNA reads TGTGCCAGCAGAGAAACAGGGGGGGCCTACAATGAGCAGTTCTTC.

This sequence joins TRBV7-6 and TRBJ2-1; 13 bases are shared with TRBD2. This CDR3 comprises 17 residues. Germline trimming cut 3 bases from V and 7 bases from J; bases unmatched to any gene: 9. CDR1 SGHVS and CDR2 FNYEAQ come from the germline V gene. The CDR3 sequence is CASSFLTGTSGTNEQFF. CDR3 bases: TGTGCCAGCAGCTTTCTCACCGGGACTAGCGGGACTAATGAGCAGTTCTTC.

The gene calls are TRBV7-2 and TRBJ1-1; 8 nucleotides align to TRBD1. V lost 5 bases to trimming and J lost 10 bases; unmatched junction nucleotides: 9. CDR1 is SGHTA, CDR2 FQGNSA, per germline. There are 13 residues in the CDR3. CDR3 protein: CASSDTTGQAAFF. In DNA form, the CDR3 reads TGTGCCAGCAGCGATACGACGGGACAGGCAGCTTTCTTT.

The rearrangement joins TRBV19 to TRBJ2-7; a weak D match, TRBD1 (6 bases). This CDR3 is 14 amino acids long. The V end was cut by 0 bases, the J end by 3 bases, with 9 bases between. Germline V gene sequence: CDR1 LNHDA, CDR2 SQIVND (reference sequence). The CDR3 spells CASSIEPRGYEQYF. Here the CDR3 DNA reads TGTGCCAGTAGTATAGAGCCCAGGGGCTACGAGCAGTACTTC.

The rearrangement links TRBV6-5 to TRBJ1-2; 7 bases map to TRBD1. V trimming: 5 bases; J trimming: 7 bases; junction bases outside the gene matches: 7. The germline V gene encodes CDR1 MNHEY and CDR2 SVGAGI. The CDR3 contains 13 residues. The chain's CDR3 is CASSRQGIFGYTF. The CDR3, as DNA: TGTGCCAGCAGTCGACAGGGTATCTTTGGCTACACCTTC.